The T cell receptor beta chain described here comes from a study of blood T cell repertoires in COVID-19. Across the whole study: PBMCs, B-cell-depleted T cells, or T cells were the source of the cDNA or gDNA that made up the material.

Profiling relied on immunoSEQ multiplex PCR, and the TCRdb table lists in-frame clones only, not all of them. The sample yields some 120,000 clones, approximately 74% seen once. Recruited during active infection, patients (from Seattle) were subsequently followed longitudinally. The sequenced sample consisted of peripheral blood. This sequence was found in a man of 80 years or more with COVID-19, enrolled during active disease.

This CDR3 is CAISLTGRSYEQYF. In nucleotides, the CDR3 is TGTGCCATCAGCCTTACAGGGCGGTCCTACGAGCAGTACTTC. The V gene is TRBV10-3, the J gene TRBJ2-7, with a possible D match to TRBD1 (6 bases). The CDR3 contains 14 residues. The V gene's germline CDR1 is ENHRY and CDR2 SYGVKD. V was shortened by 6 bases and J by 1 base, with 13 bases between the two germline ends.